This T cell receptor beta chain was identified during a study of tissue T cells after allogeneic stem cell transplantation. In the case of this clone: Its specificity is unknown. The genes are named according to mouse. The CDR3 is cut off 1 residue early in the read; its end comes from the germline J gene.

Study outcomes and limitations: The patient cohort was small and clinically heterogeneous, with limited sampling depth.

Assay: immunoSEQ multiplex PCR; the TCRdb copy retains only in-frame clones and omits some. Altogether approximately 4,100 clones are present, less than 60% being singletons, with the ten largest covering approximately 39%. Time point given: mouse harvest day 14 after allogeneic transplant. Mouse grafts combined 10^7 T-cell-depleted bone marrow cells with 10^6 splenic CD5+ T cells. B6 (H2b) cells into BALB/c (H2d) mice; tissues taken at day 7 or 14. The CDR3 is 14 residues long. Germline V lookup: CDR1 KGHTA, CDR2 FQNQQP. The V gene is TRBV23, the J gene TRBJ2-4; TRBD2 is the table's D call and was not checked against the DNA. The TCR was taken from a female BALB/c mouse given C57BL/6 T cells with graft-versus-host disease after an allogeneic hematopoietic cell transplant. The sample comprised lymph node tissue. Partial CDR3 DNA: TGCTCCAGCAGTCAACGGACTGGGGAAAACACCTTGTAC. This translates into CSSSQRTGENTLY. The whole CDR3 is CSSSQRTGENTLYF.